This TCR beta chain was identified during a study of identical twins' blood T cells. As for the study in general: About 50 million reads came from approximately twelve libraries, six alpha, six beta.

The ends were cut back, 3 bases at V and 2 bases at J, with 11 bases in the middle. Looked up from germline, CDR1 is SGDLS and CDR2 is YYNGEE. The CDR3 contains 15 residues. This clonotype occurred a few times. TCRdb ran MiXCR on the 5' RACE reads and lists one entry per CDR3 protein. The sample yields hundreds of thousands of distinct CDR3 sequences, under 30% seen once. The sequenced sample consisted of PBMCs. The sequence was collected from a woman between 18 and 55 years old in good health. The V gene is TRBV9, the J gene TRBJ2-2; the D call may be TRBD1 or TRBD2 (5 bases each). The CDR3, as DNA: TGTGCCAGCAGCGACCGGGACCGAAACACCGGGGAGCTGTTTTTT. Its translation is CASSDRDRNTGELFF.